The sequence of this T cell receptor (beta chain) was determined in a study of T cell changes during pregnancy in multiple sclerosis. Here immunoSEQ multiplex PCR was the method, and the copy in TCRdb shows in-frame clones only, minus some. The table includes about 98,000 clones, around 90% detected once. The CDR3 totals 17 residues. Germline V gene sequence: CDR1 SGHRS, CDR2 YFSETQ. V lost 3 bases and J lost 7; bases outside the gene matches: 11. The V and J genes are TRBV5-1 and TRBJ2-1; 12 bases match TRBD2. Material: peripheral blood, obtained after pregnancy. The receptor's source is a female donor in good health, enrolled as a control in a pregnancy study. Here the CDR3 reads CASSSLSSGRASNEQFF. CDR3 in DNA: TGCGCCAGCAGCTCGTTATCTAGCGGGAGGGCGTCGAATGAGCAGTTCTTC.